Below, one T cell receptor (beta chain) is given with its context. The target antigen is unknown. This CDR3 contains 14 residues. V was clipped by 6 bases and J by 5 bases; unmatched bases: 8. CDR1 is MNHEY, CDR2 SVGEGT, per germline. Broader study findings: The TCR gene usage of tumor memory CD4+ T cells clustered together with blood and lymph node memory CD4+ cells and with lymph node naive CD4+ cells.

Constant-region reverse primers amplified full-length variable regions, followed by semi-nested Nested Universal Primer A PCR. A single record per CDR3 protein comes from TCRdb applying MiXCR to the 5' RACE reads. This repertoire shows under 45,000 distinct CDR3 sequences, approximately 28% found once; its top ten account for about 4%. The J gene is TRBJ2-7, the V gene TRBV6-2 or TRBV6-3, with TRBD1 matching over 9 bases. Sequencing was done on a sample of tumor-infiltrating memory CD4+ T cells sorted from the breast tumor. Subset meaning: memory CD4+ T cells, CD4+CD45RO+CD25-. This receptor was taken from a female donor with breast cancer. CDR3 residues: CASRPDRGVNEQYF. The CDR3 DNA reads TGTGCCAGCAGACCGGACAGGGGAGTCAACGAGCAGTACTTC.